A selection of T cell receptor beta chains follows, all from one sample in a study of cytomegalovirus exposure and HLA in healthy donors. Profiling relied on immunoSEQ multiplex PCR, and the TCRdb table lists in-frame clones only, not all of them. The repertoire has around 80,000 clones, roughly 94% of them found once; the top ten carry more than 0.6%. The sequenced sample was PBMCs. Receptors originate from a woman aged 18-30 years in good health and CMV-seronegative. CDR3s include the opening cysteine and the closing phenylalanine or tryptophan. The D gene is left open where the match is weak.

J gene,D gene,CDR3 length,V gene,CDR3 DNA,CDR3 protein
TRBJ1-5,TRBD1,14,TRBV18,TGTGCCAGCTCACGGGACAGGGCCGGTCAGCCCCAGCATTTT,CASSRDRAGQPQHF
TRBJ2-7,.,14,TRBV28,TGTGCCAGCACCCGAAGGAGTATCGTGTACGAGCAGTACTTC,CASTRRSIVYEQYF
TRBJ2-7,.,15,TRBV7-2,TGTGCCAGCAGCTCCAGAGGGGGTGGGTCCTACGAGCAGTACTTC,CASSSRGGGSYEQYF
TRBJ2-7,TRBD1,15,TRBV9,TGTGCCAGCACCCCACTACAGGGGGAGGTTTGGGAGCAGTACTTC,CASTPLQGEVWEQYF
TRBJ1-1,.,14,TRBV19,TGTGCCAGTAGTATGGATACGGGGGGTCCTGAAGCTTTCTTT,CASSMDTGGPEAFF
TRBJ2-1,TRBD2,15,TRBV19,TGTGCCGTCCGACTAGCGGGAGGACCTTACAATGAGCAGTTCTTC,CAVRLAGGPYNEQFF
TRBJ1-2,TRBD1,16,TRBV7-2,TGTGCCAGCACCCTTAGGACAGGGGAAAGATACTATGGCTACACCTTC,CASTLRTGERYYGYTF
TRBJ2-5,.,13,TRBV9,TGTGCCAGCTCGAGAGGGGGGGTCGGGACCCAGTACTTC,CASSRGGVGTQYF
TRBJ1-1,.,11,TRBV29-1,TGCAGCGTTCAGGGGCACACTGAAGCTTTCTTT,CSVQGHTEAFF
TRBJ2-3,TRBD2,15,TRBV6-4,TGTGCCAGCAGCCGACTAGCGGGAGGGCCGGATACGCAGTATTTT,CASSRLAGGPDTQYF
TRBJ2-7,.,14,TRBV5-8,TGTGCCAGCAGCCTAGCAGGGGCCTCCTACGAGCAGTACTTC,CASSLAGASYEQYF
TRBJ2-2,.,16,TRBV19,TGTGCCAGTAGTCCATCGTATGGAGGAGACACCGGGGAGCTGTTTTTT,CASSPSYGGDTGELFF
TRBJ2-7,TRBD1,14,TRBV7-2,TGTGCCAGCAGCTCAAGGACAGGGAACTACGAGCAGTACTTC,CASSSRTGNYEQYF
TRBJ1-5,TRBD1,14,TRBV6-1,TGTGCCAGCAGTTCCCGGACAGGGGTTCAGCCCCAGCATTTT,CASSSRTGVQPQHF
TRBJ2-3,TRBD1,14,TRBV2,TGTGCCAGCAGTCGGGACAGGGGGCCAGATACGCAGTATTTT,CASSRDRGPDTQYF
TRBJ2-5,TRBD2,15,TRBV4-3,TGCGCCAGCAGCCAAGAGACTAGCCCGAGGGAGACCCAGTACTTC,CASSQETSPRETQYF